This T cell receptor beta chain was observed in a study of blood T cell repertoires in COVID-19. Study-wide background: Samples came from the United States, Italy and Spain, spanning acute and convalescent COVID-19. The cDNA or gDNA used as material had been derived from T cells, B-cell-depleted T cells, or PBMCs.

How the authors handled the data: Reference gene primers were amplified, and this amplification served to estimate nucleated cell counts. Data came from immunoSEQ multiplex PCR; TCRdb stores just in-frame clones and leaves some out. The DNA gave D and trimming, while V, J and clone size come from that table. The sample lists about 49,000 clones, approximately 87% occurring once. Germline lookup yields CDR1 SNHLY and CDR2 FYNNEI. The CDR3 has 18 amino acids. Losses at the gene ends were 6 bases for V and 0 bases for J; bases not matched to a gene: 9. Seattle participants joined during active infection and were tracked over time.

The chain is built from TRBV2 and TRBJ2-6, with 9 nucleotides matching TRBD1. Sample: peripheral blood. The sequence derives from a woman older than 75 with COVID-19, enrolled during active disease. The CDR3 loop is CASRKGTGFSSGANVLTF. Here the CDR3 DNA reads TGTGCCAGCAGGAAGGGGACAGGGTTTTCCTCTGGGGCCAACGTCCTGACTTTC.